This passage covers 30 T cell receptor beta chains from one sample sequenced in a study of blood T cell repertoires in COVID-19. TCRdb keeps only in-frame clones here, not all; method: immunoSEQ multiplex PCR. The table lists 95,000 to 100,000 clones, about 85% of them singletons. The material sequenced was peripheral blood. The receptors were gathered from a woman aged 65 to 85 with active or convalescent COVID-19.

The rearrangement uses TRBV5-1 and TRBJ1-1; D is unclear. Germline V gene lookup returns CDR1 SGHRS and CDR2 YFSETQ. V was trimmed by 3 bases and J by 1 base, leaving 10 bases between them. CDR3 length: 14 residues. Written as DNA, the CDR3 is TGCGCCAGCAGCTCGAATGACTGGAACACTGAAGCTTTCTTT. Residues: CASSSNDWNTEAFF.

The chain employs TRBV7-9 and TRBJ2-5; 15 bases match TRBD2. CDR3 length: 16 amino acids. Trimming at V came to 5 bases and at J to 5 bases, leaving 6 bases not matched to a gene. Germline CDR1 reads SEHNR; CDR2 reads FQNEAQ (reference sequence). The CDR3 DNA reads TGTGCCAGCAGCCAAGGACTAGCGGGAGGGTCGGAGACCCAGTACTTC. Encoded protein: CASSQGLAGGSETQYF.

The rearrangement links TRBV4-3 to TRBJ1-4; no clear D gene. Per the germline V gene, CDR1 is LGHNA and CDR2 is YSLEER. The ends were cut back, 0 bases at V and 5 bases at J, with 10 bases in the middle. The CDR3 totals 15 residues. The CDR3 sequence: CASSQDVYSNEKLFF. The CDR3, as DNA: TGCGCCAGCAGCCAAGATGTCTACAGCAATGAAAAACTGTTTTTT.

The V and J genes are TRBV11-2 and TRBJ1-3, with 8 bases lining up with TRBD1. The CDR3 is 16 amino acids. Trimming cost V 3 bases and J 0 bases; bases outside gene matches: 4. Germline CDR1 and CDR2: SGHAT and FQNNGV. The CDR3: CASSFQGADSGNTIYF. CDR3 nucleotide sequence: TGTGCCAGCAGCTTCCAGGGGGCGGACTCTGGAAACACCATATATTTT.

The chain employs TRBV11-3 and TRBJ2-3; TRBD1 agrees at 10 bases. The CDR3 is 16 amino acids. Per the germline V gene, CDR1 is SGHNT and CDR2 is YENEEA. With V trimmed by 5 bases and J by 0 bases, 5 bases remained unmatched. CDR3 amino acids: CASSPRQGASTDTQYF. The CDR3 coding sequence is TGTGCCAGCAGCCCCCGACAGGGGGCGAGCACAGATACGCAGTATTTT. The full variable domain, rest sourced from reference TRBV11-3 and TRBJ2-3, is EAGVVQSPRYKIIEKKQPVAFWCNPISGHNTLYWYLQNLGQGPELLIRYENEEAVDDSQLPKDRFSAERLKGVDSTLKIQPAELGDSAVYLCASSPRQGASTDTQYFGPGTRLTVL.

This sequence joins TRBV19 and TRBJ2-7, with TRBD2 identical over 8 bases. The germline V gene has CDR1 LNHDA and CDR2 SQIVND (reference sequence). V shed 3 bases and J 0 bases; nucleotides not matched to a gene: 7. The CDR3 consists of 16 residues. CDR3 loop: CASSMTASGSSYEQYF. The CDR3 DNA reads as TGTGCCAGTAGTATGACTGCGAGCGGGAGCTCCTACGAGCAGTACTTC. Filled out from reference TRBV19 and TRBJ2-7, the complete variable domain reads DGGITQSPKYLFRKEGQNVTLSCEQNLNHDAMYWYRQDPGQGLRLIYYSQIVNDFQKGDIAEGYSVSREKKESFPLTVTSAQKNPTAFYLCASSMTASGSSYEQYFGPGTRLTVT.

This chain uses TRBV7-2 with TRBJ1-6; TRBD1 matches at 10 bases. V lost 1 base, J lost 9 bases, and 3 bases stayed unmatched. CDR3 length: 15 amino acids. Germline CDR1 reads SGHTA; CDR2 reads FQGNSA. This chain's CDR3 is CASSLEGQGTSPLHF. CDR3 coding DNA: TGTGCCAGCAGCTTAGAGGGACAGGGGACTTCACCCCTCCACTTT.

This chain connects TRBV28 to TRBJ1-4; D is perhaps TRBD1 (6 bases). Germline CDR1 and CDR2: MDHEN and SYDVKM. The V gene lost 2 bases and the J gene lost 8 bases, with 9 bases spanning the gap. This CDR3 spans 13 amino acids. The CDR3 region has the DNA TGTGCCAGCAGTTTACCAGGGGTCGAAAAACTGTTTTTT. Protein sequence: CASSLPGVEKLFF.

The rearrangement joins TRBV4-2 to TRBJ2-1; TRBD1 matches at 9 bases. This CDR3 has 17 residues. V lost 3 bases, J lost 0 bases, and 6 bases stayed unmatched. The germline V gene encodes CDR1 LGHNA and CDR2 YNFKEQ. The chain's CDR3 is CASSHTGTGFSYNEQFF. The CDR3 nucleotides read TGTGCCAGCAGCCATACCGGGACAGGGTTCTCCTACAATGAGCAGTTCTTC.

This chain connects TRBV3-1 (or the pseudogene TRBV3-2) to TRBJ1-4; 8 positions agree with TRBD1. The CDR3 is 16 amino acids. The V and J ends lost 0 bases and 8 bases, in that order; junction bases with no gene match: 8. Per germline, CDR1 LGHDT and CDR2 YNNKEL (reference sequence). The CDR3 coding sequence is TGTGCCAGCAGCCAAGATCTAGTGACAGGGGTCGAAAAACTGTTTTTT. It translates to CASSQDLVTGVEKLFF.

This clone was seen only once. This chain connects TRBV27 to TRBJ2-3; TRBD2 matches at 8 bases. This CDR3 spans 15 amino acids. The J segment lost 4 bases and the V segment lost 6 bases, leaving 9 bases of the junction unmatched. Germline lookup yields CDR1 MNHEY and CDR2 SMNVEV (reference sequence). This CDR3 reads CASSPGLARPDTQYF. The CDR3 bases are TGTGCCAGCAGCCCCGGACTAGCCAGGCCAGATACGCAGTATTTT.

The DNA for the CDR3 is TGTGCCAGCAGCCCGACTAGCGGCAATCAAGAGACCCAGTACTTC. Translation: CASSPTSGNQETQYF. The chain is built from TRBV6-5 and TRBJ2-5, with TRBD2 identical over 9 bases. CDR1 and CDR2 (germline): MNHEY, SVGAGI. Trimming cost V 6 bases and J 2 bases; bases outside gene matches: 7. The CDR3 consists of 15 residues.

The rearrangement joins TRBV18 to TRBJ2-1; no clear D gene. Trimming cost V 0 bases and J 1 base, with 7 bases left between them. CDR1 is KGHSH and CDR2 is LQKENI in the germline V gene. The CDR3 is 15 residues long. The CDR3 sequence: CASSPPTGSYNEQFF. The CDR3, as DNA: TGTGCCAGCTCACCACCGACGGGTTCCTACAATGAGCAGTTCTTC.

This clone was recorded only once. The CDR3 here is CASSLPGQNYGYTF. The CDR3 DNA follows: TGCGCCAGCAGCCTTCCGGGACAGAACTATGGCTACACCTTC. This sequence joins TRBV5-1 and TRBJ1-2; 7 nucleotides align to TRBD1. The germline V gene encodes CDR1 SGHRS and CDR2 YFSETQ. This CDR3 contains 14 residues. With V trimmed by 4 bases and J by 2 bases, 5 bases remained unmatched.

The J gene is TRBJ2-5, the V gene TRBV24-1, with 7 bases fitting TRBD1. Trimming cost V 3 bases and J 1 base; bases outside gene matches: 4. The V gene's germline CDR1 is KGHDR and CDR2 SFDVKD. This CDR3 is built from 15 residues. CDR3 amino acids: CATSDPTGVQETQYF. The DNA of the CDR3 is TGTGCCACCAGTGATCCTACAGGGGTCCAAGAGACCCAGTACTTC.

The chain joins TRBV5-1 to TRBJ2-1, with D possibly TRBD1 on 6 matching bases. Trimming took 1 base from V and 1 from J, leaving 12 bases between them. The length of the CDR3 is 16 residues. In germline, CDR1 is SGHRS, CDR2 YFSETQ. The CDR3 spells CASSLNPGHSYNEQFF. DNA for the CDR3: TGCGCCAGCAGCTTGAATCCGGGACATTCCTACAATGAGCAGTTCTTC.

V gene TRBV10-3 combines with J gene TRBJ2-5; perhaps TRBD2 as D (5 bases). The CDR3 runs 15 residues. CDR1 and CDR2 (germline): ENHRY, SYGVKD. Trimming took 0 bases from V and 5 from J, leaving 13 bases between them. The CDR3 nucleotides read TGTGCCATCAGTGAGTCCGGCGCCGGGATCGAGACCCAGTACTTC. Amino acids: CAISESGAGIETQYF.

This clone has just one count. This rearrangement joins TRBV19 to TRBJ1-1; tentatively, D is TRBD1 (6 bases). The CDR3 sequence is 14 residues long. Germline V gene sequence: CDR1 LNHDA, CDR2 SQIVND (reference sequence). V lost 6 bases and J lost 3, with 14 bases in between. CDR3 sequence reads: CASSKQGDYTEAFF. The CDR3 DNA reads as TGTGCCAGTAGCAAACAGGGCGACTACACTGAAGCTTTCTTT.

The chain recombines TRBV7-3 with TRBJ1-4; D gene unclear. CDR1 and CDR2 (germline): SGHTA, FQGTGA. This CDR3 is built from 15 residues. The V and J ends lost 10 bases and 3 bases respectively, with 18 bases between them. The CDR3 here is CATPAARGPNEKLFF. The CDR3 region has the DNA TGTGCCACCCCTGCTGCTAGAGGGCCTAATGAAAAACTGTTTTTT.

The chain carries TRBV12-3 or TRBV12-4 and TRBJ2-1, with no clear D. V was cut by 1 base and J by 4 bases, with 5 bases left in between. CDR3 length: 13 residues. For the CDR3, the DNA is TGTGCCAGCAGTTTAGACCGGTACAATGAGCAGTTCTTC. Its translation is CASSLDRYNEQFF.

V is TRBV7-2 and J is TRBJ2-1, with TRBD2 identical over 10 bases. V trimming: 0 bases; J trimming: 10 bases; junction bases outside the gene matches: 9. Germline V gives CDR1 SGHTA, CDR2 FQGNSA. The CDR3 runs 16 residues. The CDR3 bases are TGTGCCAGCAGCTTAGCGGGAGTAGCGGGGGGTGGCGAGCAGTTCTTC. The encoded protein is CASSLAGVAGGGEQFF.

The chain combines TRBV20-1 with TRBJ2-5; 13 bases line up with TRBD2. The germline gives CDR1 DFQATT, CDR2 SNEGSKA (reference sequence). The trim removed 3 bases at V and 5 bases at J, leaving 3 bases unmatched. This CDR3 has 14 amino acids. The CDR3 region is CSASTSGGVETQYF. CDR3 bases: TGCAGTGCTAGTACTAGCGGGGGGGTGGAGACCCAGTACTTC.

CDR3 protein: CASSFLIQNQPQHF. The CDR3 DNA is TGTGCCAGCAGCTTCCTTATTCAGAATCAGCCCCAGCATTTT. The J gene is TRBJ1-5, the V gene TRBV5-8; D is unresolved. This CDR3 region has 14 residues. CDR1 is SGHTS, CDR2 YDEGEE, per germline. V lost 2 bases and J 4 bases, leaving 10 bases between the germline ends.

The chain uses TRBV19 and TRBJ2-2; D is possibly TRBD2 (6 bases). The CDR3 extends over 15 amino acids. Trimming took 7 bases from V and 5 from J, leaving 17 bases between them. Germline-derived CDR1 and CDR2 are LNHDA and SQIVND (reference sequence). The CDR3, as DNA: TGTGCCAGTACTCCCGGGACTCATAAGACCGGGGAGCTGTTTTTT. Amino acids: CASTPGTHKTGELFF.

CDR3 DNA sequence: TGTGCCAGCAGCTTAGGGTCCTCGGGGAGAGGTGGCTACACCTTC. Its protein is CASSLGSSGRGGYTF. The genes are TRBV7-9 and TRBJ1-2; D unresolved. Germline V gene lookup returns CDR1 SEHNR and CDR2 FQNEAQ (reference sequence). This CDR3 has 15 residues. Trimming cost V 1 base and J 7 bases, with 16 bases left between them.

The gene calls are TRBV11-1 and TRBJ1-1; 7 nucleotides match TRBD1. The CDR3 contains 15 residues. Trimming cost V 4 bases and J 3 bases; bases outside gene matches: 8. The V gene's germline CDR1 is SGHAT and CDR2 FQDESV (reference sequence). The DNA for the CDR3 is TGTGCCAGCAGCTCTCGACAGGGCGGGTACACTGAAGCTTTCTTT. As protein: CASSSRQGGYTEAFF.

The rearrangement uses TRBV19 and TRBJ1-5, with D perhaps TRBD1 (5 bases). The CDR3 is 16 amino acids. V dropped 9 bases and J dropped 0 bases, with 18 bases sitting between them. Germline CDR1 reads LNHDA; CDR2 reads SQIVND (reference sequence). The CDR3, as DNA: TGTGCCAGCAATCAAGGGGCAGGGAATAGCAATCAGCCCCAGCATTTT. Translating gives CASNQGAGNSNQPQHF.

This clone turned up a few times. The chain carries TRBV7-2 and TRBJ2-3, with 7 bases matching TRBD2. This CDR3 is 17 amino acids long. The germline gives CDR1 SGHTA, CDR2 FQGNSA. Trimming at V came to 1 base and at J to 0 bases, leaving 7 bases not matched to a gene. The DNA for the CDR3 is TGTGCCAGCAGCTTAGTTTGGGCGGGGGTGAGCACAGATACGCAGTATTTT. It specifies CASSLVWAGVSTDTQYF.

J is TRBJ2-7 and V is TRBV2; 12 nucleotides line up with TRBD2. The junction had 15 bases not matched to a gene; V was cut back by 6 bases and J by 9 bases. This CDR3 comprises 16 residues. Looked up from germline, CDR1 is SNHLY and CDR2 is FYNNEI. CDR3: CASSPTRLAGVGVQYF. In DNA form, the CDR3 reads TGTGCCAGCAGCCCCACAAGACTAGCGGGAGTTGGGGTGCAGTACTTC.

The V gene is TRBV2, the J gene TRBJ2-2, with a possible D match to TRBD2 (6 bases). The ends were cut back, 8 bases at V and 9 bases at J, with 7 bases in the middle. Germline CDR1 and CDR2: SNHLY and FYNNEI. This CDR3 contains 10 residues. This CDR3 reads CASGGRELFF. CDR3 DNA: TGTGCCAGCGGGGGGAGGGAGCTGTTTTTT.